Below are 11 T cell receptor beta chains sequenced from a single sample in a study of T cell responses to AZD1222 COVID-19 vaccine (dated by TCRdb to about 2021). The label giving this sample's time point can be read as: baseline before first vaccination. Libraries came from the immunoSEQ multiplex PCR assay. As stored in TCRdb, this immuneACCESS dataset retains in-frame rearrangements with V and J assigned. A fraction of the clones does not appear; measured against another copy, unresolved V genes explain less than half of the discrepancy, and the remainder lacks a known reason. Recorded for this sample are 95,000 to 150,000 clones; roughly nine tenths of them occurred a single time. Roughly 1.8% of the sample belongs to the ten largest clones. The starting material was peripheral blood, obtained on day 0 of AZD1222 vaccination. The source is an adult in good health.

This chain links TRBV6-5 with TRBJ1-2; 10 bases line up with TRBD1. J lost 6 bases, V lost 6 bases, and 10 bases had no gene match. The germline V gene encodes CDR1 MNHEY and CDR2 SVGAGI. The CDR3 covers 15 residues. CDR3 bases: TGTGCCAGCAGCGAGACAGGGGGCGCAGGGCATGGCTACACCTTC. It codes for CASSETGGAGHGYTF.

The chain has TRBV30 and TRBJ2-3; D is possibly TRBD2 (5 bases). Trimming pared 4 bases from V and 4 bases from J, leaving 15 bases between. This CDR3 comprises 14 residues. CDR1 and CDR2 from the germline V gene are GTSNPN and SVGIG (reference sequence). CDR3 coding DNA: TGTGCCTGGACTCTAAACCCCGGGGCAGATACGCAGTATTTT. It specifies CAWTLNPGADTQYF.

J is TRBJ1-6 and V is TRBV5-1; no clear D. The CDR3 is 12 residues long. The V end lost 2 bases, the J end lost 7 bases, and 4 bases lay between the germline ends. From germline, CDR1 is SGHRS and CDR2 YFSETQ. The CDR3 nucleotides read TGCGCCAGCAGCTTAGGGAATTCACCCCTCCACTTT. It translates to CASSLGNSPLHF.

J is TRBJ1-2 and V is TRBV30; unclear D gene. CDR3 length equals 12 residues. Germline CDR1 reads GTSNPN; CDR2 reads SVGIG (reference sequence). V gave up 2 bases and J gave up 3 bases, with 7 bases separating them. DNA of the CDR3: TGTGCCTGGAGTATTTCCTACTATGGCTACACCTTC. Its translation is CAWSISYYGYTF.

The gene calls are TRBV6-5 and TRBJ2-5; 14 nucleotides line up with TRBD2. V lost 8 bases, J lost 2 bases, and 1 base stayed unmatched. The CDR3 spans 14 residues. CDR1 MNHEY and CDR2 SVGAGI come from the germline V gene. Here the CDR3 reads CASGLAGGQETQYF. The CDR3, as DNA: TGTGCCAGCGGACTAGCGGGGGGACAAGAGACCCAGTACTTC.

This clone has a single count. The chain couples TRBV5-1 to TRBJ1-2, with no clear D. Looked up from germline, CDR1 is SGHRS and CDR2 is YFSETQ. The CDR3 contains 14 residues. Trimming removed 4 bases at V and 6 bases at J, with 16 bases between. Written as DNA, the CDR3 is TGCGCCAGCAGCCACCAAGCTCCCCGGGATGGCTACACCTTC. The encoded protein is CASSHQAPRDGYTF.

The chain uses TRBV12-3 or TRBV12-4 and TRBJ1-1; D remains unclear. CDR3 length equals 13 residues. Trimming removed 0 bases at V and 3 bases at J, with 5 bases between. The CDR3 DNA is TGTGCCAGCAGTTTAGCGGGAGACACTGAAGCTTTCTTT. This translates into CASSLAGDTEAFF.

The chain is built from TRBV7-2 and TRBJ1-2; D gene unclear. V was trimmed by 2 bases and J by 3 bases, leaving 10 bases between them. Germline V gene sequence: CDR1 SGHTA, CDR2 FQGNSA. The CDR3 totals 14 residues. This CDR3 reads CASSLMALDYGYTF. CDR3 bases: TGTGCCAGCAGCTTAATGGCTTTAGACTATGGCTACACCTTC.

This rearrangement joins TRBV4-1 to TRBJ1-4; TRBD1 is a possible D gene (6 bases). Between the trimmed V and J ends, which lost 10 bases and 3 bases, there was a span of 18 bases. This CDR3 is 15 amino acids long. Germline assignment: CDR1 MGHRA and CDR2 YSYEKL. The CDR3 reads CAIKGGYQSNEKLFF. For the CDR3, the DNA is TGCGCCATCAAAGGGGGGTACCAGTCTAATGAAAAACTGTTTTTT.

This sequence joins TRBV2 and TRBJ1-2; 8 bases match TRBD1. V shed 6 bases and J 5 bases; nucleotides not matched to a gene: 14. This CDR3 region has 16 residues. The germline CDR1 and CDR2 sequences are SNHLY and FYNNEI. The CDR3 is CASRATSDRGGYGYTF. The CDR3 DNA reads TGTGCCAGCAGGGCAACCTCAGACAGGGGAGGGTATGGCTACACCTTC.

The CDR3 reads CASPKEVAGVEKLFF. CDR3 nucleotide sequence: TGTGCCAGCCCCAAAGAGGTGGCAGGGGTTGAAAAACTGTTTTTT. The rearrangement uses TRBV21-1 and TRBJ1-4; no check of the table's D call, TRBD1, against the DNA was made. TRBV21-1 is designated a pseudogene. The CDR3 runs to 15 residues.